This TCR beta chain appears in the sequencing data of a study of Ad26.COV2.S vaccination and SARS-CoV-2 variants. Across the whole study: Donor had been placed in the Ad26.COV2.S arm of the COV1001 trial. Ad26.COV2.S, an intramuscular injection, was given once or twice 56 days apart. General observations from the study: Substantial breadth in spike-specific CD8+ and CD4+ T cell responses was reportedly seen after vaccination.

Details on this clone: Antigen: not known.

Some clones are missing from TCRdb's copy, which holds only in-frame ones; the method was immunoSEQ multiplex PCR. The data hold hundreds of thousands of clones, with around 90% observed a single time. Treatment indicated: over 15 received Ad26.COV2.S at low or high dose, single or two shots; a few received placebo; per-sample allocation not given. Vaccine and placebo recipients were sampled on day 63 after the first injection. The vaccine antigen was prefusion-stabilized Wuhan SARS-CoV-2 spike. Trimming took 1 base from V and 2 from J, leaving 13 bases between them. Germline loops: CDR1 SGHDN, CDR2 FVKESK. The CDR3 covers 16 residues.

This material consisted of peripheral blood, taken in a trial of Ad26.COV2.S vaccine versus placebo. This chain links TRBV14 with TRBJ2-3; D is undetermined. This clonotype was obtained from a person between 18 and 59 years old who received the Ad26.COV2.S COVID-19 vaccine or a placebo. The CDR3 loop is CASSQVYGQLTDTQYF. In DNA, the CDR3 is TGTGCCAGCAGCCAAGTGTACGGCCAGCTCACAGATACGCAGTATTTT.